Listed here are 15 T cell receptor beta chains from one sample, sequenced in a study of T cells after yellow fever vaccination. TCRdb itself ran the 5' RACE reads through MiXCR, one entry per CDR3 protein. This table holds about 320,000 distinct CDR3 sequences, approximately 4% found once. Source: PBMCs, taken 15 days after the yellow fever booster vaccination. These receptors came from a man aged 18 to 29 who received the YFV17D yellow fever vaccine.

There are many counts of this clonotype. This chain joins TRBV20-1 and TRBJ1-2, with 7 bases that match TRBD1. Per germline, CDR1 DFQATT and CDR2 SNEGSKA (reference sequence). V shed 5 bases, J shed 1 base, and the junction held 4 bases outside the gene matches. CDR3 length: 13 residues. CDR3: CSAFPGGNYGYTF. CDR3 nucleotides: TGCAGTGCTTTCCCAGGGGGTAACTATGGCTACACCTTC.

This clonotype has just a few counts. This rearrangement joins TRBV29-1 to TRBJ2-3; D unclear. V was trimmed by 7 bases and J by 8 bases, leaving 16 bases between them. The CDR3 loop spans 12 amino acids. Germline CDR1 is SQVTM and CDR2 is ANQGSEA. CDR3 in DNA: TGCAGCGGAATGGAACCCTCTGTTACGCAGTATTTT. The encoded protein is CSGMEPSVTQYF.

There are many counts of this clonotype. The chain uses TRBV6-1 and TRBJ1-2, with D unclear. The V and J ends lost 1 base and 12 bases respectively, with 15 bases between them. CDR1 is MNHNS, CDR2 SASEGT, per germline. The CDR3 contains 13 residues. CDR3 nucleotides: TGTGCCAGCAGTGAAGAGCAGCGACAATCCCACACCTTC. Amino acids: CASSEEQRQSHTF.

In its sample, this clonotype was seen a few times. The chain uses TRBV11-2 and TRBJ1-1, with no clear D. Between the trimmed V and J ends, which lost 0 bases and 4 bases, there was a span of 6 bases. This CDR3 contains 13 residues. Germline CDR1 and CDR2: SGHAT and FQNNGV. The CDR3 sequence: CASSLDLSTEAFF. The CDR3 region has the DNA TGTGCCAGCAGCTTAGATCTGAGCACTGAAGCTTTCTTT.

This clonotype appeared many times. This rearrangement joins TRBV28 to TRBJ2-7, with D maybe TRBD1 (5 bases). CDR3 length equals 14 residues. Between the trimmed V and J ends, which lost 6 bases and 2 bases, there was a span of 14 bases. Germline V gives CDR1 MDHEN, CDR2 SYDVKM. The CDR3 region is CASRPGQDTYEQYV. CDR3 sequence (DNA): TGTGCCAGCAGGCCAGGGCAGGATACCTACGAGCAGTACGTC.

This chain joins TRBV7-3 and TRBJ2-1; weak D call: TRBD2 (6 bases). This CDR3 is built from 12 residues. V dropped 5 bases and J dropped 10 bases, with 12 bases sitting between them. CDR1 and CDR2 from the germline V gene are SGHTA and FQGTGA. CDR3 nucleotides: TGTGCCAGCAGCGAACTCGCGGGAGAGCAGTTCTTC. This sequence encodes CASSELAGEQFF. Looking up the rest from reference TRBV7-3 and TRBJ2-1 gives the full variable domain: GAGVSQTPSNKVTEKGKYVELRCDPISGHTALYWYRQSLGQGPEFLIYFQGTGAADDSGLPNDRFFAVRPEGSVSTLKIQRTERGDSAVYLCASSELAGEQFFGPGTRLTVL.

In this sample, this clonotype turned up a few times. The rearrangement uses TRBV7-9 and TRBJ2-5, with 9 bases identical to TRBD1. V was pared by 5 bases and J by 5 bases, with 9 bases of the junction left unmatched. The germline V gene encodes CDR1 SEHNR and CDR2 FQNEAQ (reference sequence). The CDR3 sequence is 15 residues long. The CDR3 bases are TGTGCCAGCAGCGCAATACAGGGGGCACGGGAGACCCAGTACTTC. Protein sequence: CASSAIQGARETQYF.

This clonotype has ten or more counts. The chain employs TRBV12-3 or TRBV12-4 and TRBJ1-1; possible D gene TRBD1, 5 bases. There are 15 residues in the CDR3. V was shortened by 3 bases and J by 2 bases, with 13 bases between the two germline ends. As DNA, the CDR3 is TGTGCCAGCAGTTTTGGTGGGACGGTAAACACTGAAGCTTTCTTT. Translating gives CASSFGGTVNTEAFF.

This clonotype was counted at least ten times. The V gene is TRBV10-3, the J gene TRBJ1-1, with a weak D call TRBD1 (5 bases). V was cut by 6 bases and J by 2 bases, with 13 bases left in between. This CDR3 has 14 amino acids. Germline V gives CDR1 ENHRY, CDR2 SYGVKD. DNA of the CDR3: TGTGCCATCAGCAAGGAAGACAGTAACACTGAAGCTTTCTTT. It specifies CAISKEDSNTEAFF.

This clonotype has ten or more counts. The CDR3 DNA follows: TGTGCCAGCAGTGAGGGGGGGATAGACACCGGGGAGCTGTTTTTT. This gives the protein CASSEGGIDTGELFF. The V call is TRBV6-4, the J call TRBJ2-2; TRBD2 agrees at 7 bases. Germline CDR1 and CDR2: MRHNA and SNTAGT. The CDR3 loop spans 15 amino acids. V was pared by 3 bases and J by 3 bases, with 4 bases of the junction left unmatched.

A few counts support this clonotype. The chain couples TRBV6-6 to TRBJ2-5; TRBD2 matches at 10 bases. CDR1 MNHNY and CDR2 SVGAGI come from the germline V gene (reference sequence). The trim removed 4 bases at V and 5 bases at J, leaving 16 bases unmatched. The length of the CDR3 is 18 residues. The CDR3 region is CASSFPRGSLAGAETQYF. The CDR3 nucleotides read TGTGCCAGCAGTTTTCCCAGGGGTTCCCTAGCGGGGGCGGAGACCCAGTACTTC.

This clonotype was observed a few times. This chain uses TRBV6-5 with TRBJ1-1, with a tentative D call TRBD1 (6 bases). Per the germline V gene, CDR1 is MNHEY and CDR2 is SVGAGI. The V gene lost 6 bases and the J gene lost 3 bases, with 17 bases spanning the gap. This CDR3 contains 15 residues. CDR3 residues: CASSYDRSSYTEAFF. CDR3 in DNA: TGTGCCAGCAGCTATGACAGGAGCTCTTACACTGAAGCTTTCTTT.

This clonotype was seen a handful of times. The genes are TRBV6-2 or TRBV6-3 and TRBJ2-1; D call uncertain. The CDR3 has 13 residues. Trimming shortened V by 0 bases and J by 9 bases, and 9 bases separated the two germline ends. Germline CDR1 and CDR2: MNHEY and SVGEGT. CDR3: CASSYSTPPEQFF. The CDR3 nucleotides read TGTGCCAGCAGTTACTCGACCCCCCCTGAGCAGTTCTTC.

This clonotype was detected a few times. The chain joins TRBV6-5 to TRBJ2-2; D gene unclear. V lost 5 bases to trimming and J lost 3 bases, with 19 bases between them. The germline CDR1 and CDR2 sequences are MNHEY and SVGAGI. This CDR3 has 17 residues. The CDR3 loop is CASSVLGQLVDTGELFF. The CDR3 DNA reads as TGTGCCAGCAGTGTGTTGGGTCAGCTCGTCGACACCGGGGAGCTGTTTTTT.

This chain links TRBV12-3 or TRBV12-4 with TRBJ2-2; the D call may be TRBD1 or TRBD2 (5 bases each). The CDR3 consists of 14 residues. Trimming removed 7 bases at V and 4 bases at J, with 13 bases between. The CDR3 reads CASTLRDPTGELFF. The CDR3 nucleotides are TGTGCCAGCACCCTCCGGGACCCCACCGGGGAGCTGTTTTTT.